Listed below are T cell receptor beta chains from one sample, sequenced in a study of blood T cell repertoires in COVID-19. TCRdb's copy holds only in-frame clones and misses some; the assay was immunoSEQ multiplex PCR. Among roughly 100,000 clones, 80% to 90% were seen once, and the ten largest hold about a third. Sequenced: peripheral blood. The receptor source for this set is a woman at least 80 years old with acute or convalescent COVID-19. CDR3s include the opening cysteine and the closing phenylalanine or tryptophan. The order of the fields is CDR3 length, clone size, D gene, V gene, J gene, CDR3 DNA, CDR3 protein. A D gene is named only where the DNA matches it firmly. Size is omitted from some rows. Given values are once, few, many or a class for expanded clones.

>16|-|-|TRBV6-5|TRBJ2-2
TGTGCCAGCAGTTACGAAGCAGGGAAGCACACCGGGGAGCTGTTTTTT
CASSYEAGKHTGELFF
>13|-|TRBD1|TRBV7-9|TRBJ1-2
TGTGCCAGCAGCTCCGGGACAGGGTTTGGCTACACCTTC
CASSSGTGFGYTF
>14|-|TRBD1|TRBV7-7|TRBJ2-5
TGTGCCAGCAGCTCGGGACAGGGGGGCGAGACCCAGTACTTC
CASSSGQGGETQYF
>15|-|TRBD1|TRBV13|TRBJ1-2
TGTGCCAGCAGCTTCGCGGGGACAGGGAGTGATGGCTACACCTTC
CASSFAGTGSDGYTF
>16|once|-|TRBV27|TRBJ1-2
TGTGCCAGCAGTTTATCAGGCAGGCTATCTAACTATGGCTACACCTTC
CASSLSGRLSNYGYTF
>15|once|-|TRBV5-5|TRBJ1-2
TGTGCCAGCAGCTTAATTGCGGGGTTCGACTATGGCTACACCTTC
CASSLIAGFDYGYTF
>13|-|TRBD2|TRBV28|TRBJ2-1
TGTGCCAGCAGTTTTACCGGGGGGAATGAGCAGTTCTTC
CASSFTGGNEQFF
>16|-|TRBD2|TRBV7-9|TRBJ2-4
TGTGCCAGCAGCTCAACTAGCGGGGGTTTTGGAAACATTCAGTACTTC
CASSSTSGGFGNIQYF
>14|-|TRBD1|TRBV29-1|TRBJ2-4
TGCAGCGTTGAAGATCCAGGGGGCAAAAACATTCAGTACTTC
CSVEDPGGKNIQYF
>17|few|TRBD1|TRBV7-9|TRBJ1-6
TGTGCCAGCAGGCCGGCGACAGGGAGCTCCTATAATTCACCCCTCCACTTT
CASRPATGSSYNSPLHF
>16|-|-|TRBV7-9|TRBJ1-1
TGTGCCAGCAGCTTAGGTCGGGTCGTTAGGAACACTGAAGCTTTCTTT
CASSLGRVVRNTEAFF
>13|-|-|TRBV4-1|TRBJ1-5
TGCGCCAGCAGCCAAGGGGGAGTACAGCCCCAGCATTTT
CASSQGGVQPQHF
>16|-|TRBD1|TRBV7-2|TRBJ2-3
TGTGCCAGCAGCCTAGGGGGCAGGGGGTACACAGATACGCAGTATTTT
CASSLGGRGYTDTQYF
>14|-|-|TRBV2|TRBJ2-7
TGTGCCAGCAGTCGCGGGCCAGGTTTATACGAGCAGTACTTC
CASSRGPGLYEQYF
>17|-|TRBD1|TRBV24-1|TRBJ2-3
TGTGCCACCAGTGACCTGGGGGACAGGGGAGAGGCAGATACGCAGTATTTT
CATSDLGDRGEADTQYF
>14|-|TRBD2|TRBV10-2|TRBJ2-7
TGCGCCAGCAGGCGCGGGACTACCACCTACGAGCAGTACTTC
CASRRGTTTYEQYF
>14|few|TRBD1|TRBV7-2|TRBJ1-2
TGTGCCAGCAGCTTTTACGACAGGGACTATGGCTACACCTTC
CASSFYDRDYGYTF
>13|-|-|TRBV19|TRBJ1-2
TGTGCCAGTAGTATTAGGAGGGCAGATGGCTACACCTTC
CASSIRRADGYTF
>16|-|TRBD1|TRBV29-1|TRBJ1-1
TGCAGCGTTGAAGAGCGAAGGACAGGTCTGAGCACTGAAGCTTTCTTT
CSVEERRTGLSTEAFF
>16|-|TRBD1|TRBV5-1|TRBJ1-6
TGCGCCAGCAGCCCGCTGGGGGACAGGGGTAATTCACCCCTCCACTTT
CASSPLGDRGNSPLHF
>14|-|-|TRBV7-9|TRBJ2-3
TGTGCCAGCAGCTTAGCGGGCAGCACAGATACGCAGTATTTT
CASSLAGSTDTQYF
>21|-|TRBD1|TRBV15|TRBJ1-5
TGTGCCACCAGCAGAGCGCTTGGTTCGTCTGGACAGGGAAGGAGCAATCAGCCCCAGCATTTT
CATSRALGSSGQGRSNQPQHF
>18|-|TRBD1|TRBV7-8|TRBJ1-5
TGTGCCAGCAGCTTAGCGCCCCCGGACAGGATTAGAAGTCAGCCCCAGCATTTT
CASSLAPPDRIRSQPQHF
>15|-|-|TRBV11-2|TRBJ1-5
TGTGCCAGCAGCCCCCTGGGGGGAAACAATCAGCCCCAGCATTTT
CASSPLGGNNQPQHF
>12|once|-|TRBV2|TRBJ1-2
TGTGCCAGCAGTGGGCAGGGGTTGGGCTACACCTTC
CASSGQGLGYTF
>13|-|TRBD1|TRBV29-1|TRBJ1-5
TGCAGCGTTAGGACAGGAACTAATCAGCCCCAGCATTTT
CSVRTGTNQPQHF
>13|-|-|TRBV29-1|TRBJ2-5
TGCAGCGTTGAGGAGGGGCCAAGGGAGACCCAGTACTTC
CSVEEGPRETQYF
>14|once|-|TRBV21-1|TRBJ1-4
TGTGCCAGCAGCAAAGTAGGGAGGAATGAAAAACTGTTTTTT
CASSKVGRNEKLFF
>15|-|TRBD1|TRBV18|TRBJ1-2
TGTGCCAGCTCACCGACGACAGGGGGACAGGATGGCTACACCTTC
CASSPTTGGQDGYTF
>16|once|TRBD1|TRBV7-9|TRBJ2-5
TGTGCCAGCAGCTTAGGTGGGACAGGGGGCCGGGAGACCCAGTACTTC
CASSLGGTGGRETQYF
>15|-|TRBD1|TRBV6-5|TRBJ2-2
TGTGCCAGCACAAAACAAACAGGGGGCACCGGGGAGCTGTTTTTT
CASTKQTGGTGELFF